Below, 11 T cell receptor beta chains from the same sample are listed, as sequenced in a study of T cell responses to AZD1222 COVID-19 vaccine (dated by TCRdb to about 2021). The method was the immunoSEQ multiplex PCR assay. TCRdb's version of the immuneACCESS table is confined to in-frame rearrangements and falls short of the full clone set. An unresolved V gene accounts for under half of the shortfall where checked; the remainder is of unknown origin. Recorded for this sample are approximately 100,000 clones; about 89% of them occurred a single time. The ten most abundant clones make up about a sixth of the sample. Read against the paper, the sample's time point label means: baseline before first vaccination. The sequenced sample was peripheral blood, obtained on day 0 of AZD1222 vaccination. These receptors all come from an adult in good health.

The chain combines TRBV2 with TRBJ1-1; 8 nucleotides match TRBD1. Per germline, CDR1 SNHLY and CDR2 FYNNEI. This CDR3 has 14 residues. Trimming took 6 bases from V and 4 from J; bases not matched to a gene: 7. CDR3 nucleotide sequence: TGTGCCAGCAGCTCCCGACAGGGGAGCACTGAAGCTTTCTTT. As protein: CASSSRQGSTEAFF.

The J gene is TRBJ2-1, the V gene TRBV29-1, with 12 positions matching TRBD2. V trimming: 7 bases; J trimming: 4 bases; junction bases outside the gene matches: 11. Germline V gene lookup returns CDR1 SQVTM and CDR2 ANQGSEA. The CDR3 sequence is 16 residues long. CDR3 in DNA: TGCAGCGGCCGACTAGCGGGAGTTAGAGCTTACAATGAGCAGTTCTTC. Its protein is CSGRLAGVRAYNEQFF.

V usage is TRBV10-2 and J usage is TRBJ2-7; D not certain. The V end was cut by 3 bases, the J end by 4 bases, with 13 bases between. There are 14 residues in the CDR3. In germline, CDR1 is WSHSY, CDR2 SAAADI. CDR3 sequence (DNA): TGCGCCAGCAGTGACTCAAGACACCCGTACGAGCAGTACTTC. Translating it yields CASSDSRHPYEQYF.

This clone appeared once. This CDR3 reads CASSSPGQETQYF. Written as DNA, the CDR3 is TGTGCCAGCAGCTCCCCTGGCCAAGAGACCCAGTACTTC. This rearrangement joins TRBV5-4 to TRBJ2-5; no clear D gene. The CDR3 loop spans 13 amino acids. The V end lost 3 bases, the J end lost 1 base, and 7 bases lay between the germline ends. Germline CDR1 is SGHNT and CDR2 is YYREEE (reference sequence).

By sample fraction, this clone is medium-sized (0.01 to 0.1%). This rearrangement joins TRBV6-4 to TRBJ2-2, with TRBD1 identical over 11 bases. From germline, CDR1 is MRHNA and CDR2 SNTAGT. Trimming cost V 6 bases and J 3 bases; bases outside gene matches: 3. The CDR3 is 15 amino acids. The CDR3 DNA sequence: TGTGCCAGCAGCCGGACAGGGGGCGACACCGGGGAGCTGTTTTTT. Translation gives CASSRTGGDTGELFF.

The V and J genes are TRBV19 and TRBJ2-3; D may be TRBD2 (7 bases). The CDR3 has 13 amino acids. With 7 bases removed from V and 5 bases from J, the gap between germline ends came to 13 bases. Germline CDR1 LNHDA, CDR2 SQIVND (reference sequence). The CDR3 sequence: CASTRGGGDTQYF. CDR3 DNA sequence: TGTGCCAGTACGAGGGGAGGGGGAGATACGCAGTATTTT.

The rearrangement joins TRBV2 to TRBJ2-3; the match to TRBD1 covers 9 bases. Unmatched junction bases numbered 8, after V lost 6 bases and J lost 4 bases. This CDR3 comprises 15 residues. In germline, CDR1 is SNHLY, CDR2 FYNNEI. CDR3 nucleotides: TGTGCCAGCAGCGAACAGGGGGCAAGGTCAGATACGCAGTATTTT. It is translated as CASSEQGARSDTQYF.

The chain uses TRBV6-5 and TRBJ1-5, with D perhaps TRBD1 (5 bases). With 5 bases removed from V and 7 bases from J, the gap between germline ends came to 18 bases. The CDR3 length is 15 residues. Germline-derived CDR1 and CDR2 are MNHEY and SVGAGI. The CDR3, as DNA: TGTGCCAGCAGTCCGGGGGGGGGTGGAAGCCAGCCCCAGCATTTT. Protein: CASSPGGGGSQPQHF.

The chain is built from TRBV5-1 and TRBJ1-6, with D perhaps TRBD1 (5 bases). CDR1 SGHRS and CDR2 YFSETQ come from the germline V gene. V was trimmed by 3 bases and J by 5 bases, leaving 12 bases between them. The CDR3 covers 15 residues. CDR3 DNA sequence: TGCGCCAGCAGCTACTCTATAGGGGATAATTCACCCCTCCACTTT. This encodes CASSYSIGDNSPLHF.

This clone was seen more than once but under ten times. The chain carries TRBV7-9 and TRBJ1-1; 10 bases fit TRBD1. The CDR3 has 15 residues. Germline loops: CDR1 SEHNR, CDR2 FQNEAQ (reference sequence). Germline trimming cut 3 bases from V and 5 bases from J; bases unmatched to any gene: 6. This CDR3 is CASSFGGTGETEAFF. CDR3 in DNA: TGTGCCAGCAGCTTTGGCGGGACAGGGGAAACTGAAGCTTTCTTT.

J is TRBJ1-1 and V is TRBV2, with D tentatively TRBD1 (6 bases). Trimming left V 6 bases short and J 4 bases short, with 12 bases between. Per germline, CDR1 SNHLY and CDR2 FYNNEI. This CDR3 spans 13 amino acids. The CDR3 protein is CASRGQGSTEAFF. CDR3 nucleotide sequence: TGTGCCAGCAGAGGCCAGGGGAGCACTGAAGCTTTCTTT. The full variable domain, rest sourced from reference TRBV2 and TRBJ1-1, is EPEVTQTPSHQVTQMGQEVILRCVPISNHLYFYWYRQILGQKVEFLVSFYNNEISEKSEIFDDQFSVERPDGSNFTLKIRSTKLEDSAMYFCASRGQGSTEAFFGQGTRLTVV.